This is a list of T cell receptor beta chains from one sample in a study of HIV-infected children after antiretroviral therapy interruption. TCRdb passed the 3' RACE reads through MiXCR, listing each CDR3 protein once. This table has about 86,000 distinct CDR3 sequences, less than 7% appearing once. The source material was CD45RA+ CD4+ T cells from PBMCs, pooled from several time points, sampled from a donor given antiretroviral therapy, either interrupted or continuous. These receptors came from a pool of human donors with HIV. The CDR3 runs from the conserved cysteine through the conserved F or W. Each record gives: clone size, D gene, J gene, V gene, CDR3 protein, CDR3 DNA. A D gene is named only where the DNA matches it firmly. The size of a clone is reported for some rows only, either as once, few or many, or as a class for expanded clones.

size: many; D: TRBD1; J: TRBJ1-2; V: TRBV5-1; CDR3: CASSPGTGLINGYTF; DNA: TGTGCCAGCAGCCCTGGGACAGGCTTAATAAATGGCTACACCTTC
size: .; D: .; J: TRBJ1-1; V: TRBV6-2/TRBV6-3; CDR3: CASSYVRVGTEAFF; DNA: TGTGCCAGCAGTTACGTCAGGGTGGGGACTGAAGCTTTCTTT
size: many; D: .; J: TRBJ1-2; V: TRBV28; CDR3: CASSQRAIWHRHYTF; DNA: TGTGCCAGCAGTCAAAGAGCGATATGGCACAGACACTACACCTTC
size: many; D: TRBD1; J: TRBJ2-2; V: TRBV19; CDR3: CATTDRGWTGELFF; DNA: TGTGCCACTACGGACAGGGGTTGGACCGGGGAGCTGTTTTTT
size: many; D: TRBD1; J: TRBJ1-2; V: TRBV2; CDR3: CASVLDRANYGYTF; DNA: TGTGCCAGCGTTTTGGACAGGGCTAACTATGGCTACACCTTC
size: few; D: .; J: TRBJ1-2; V: TRBV6-1; CDR3: CASSRPRLNYGYTF; DNA: TGTGCCAGCAGCCGCCCGCGACTTAACTATGGCTACACCTTC
size: many; D: .; J: TRBJ2-3; V: TRBV3-1; CDR3: CASSPRGPPLTDTQYF; DNA: TGTGCCAGCAGCCCGCGGGGGCCGCCCCTCACAGATACGCAGTATTTT
size: few; D: TRBD1; J: TRBJ1-1; V: TRBV18; CDR3: CASSRFPGQGFGNTEAFF; DNA: TGTGCCAGCTCACGATTCCCGGGACAGGGGTTTGGTAACACTGAAGCTTTCTTT
size: many; D: .; J: TRBJ2-1; V: TRBV4-1; CDR3: CASSQERTRHEQFF; DNA: TGCGCCAGCAGCCAAGAAAGGACGAGACATGAGCAGTTCTTC
size: many; D: TRBD2; J: TRBJ2-7; V: TRBV19; CDR3: CASSLLPAGAYEQYF; DNA: TGTGCCAGTAGCCTCCTCCCTGCGGGAGCCTACGAGCAGTACTTC
size: many; D: TRBD1; J: TRBJ1-2; V: TRBV2; CDR3: CASKRTGSGYGYTF; DNA: TGTGCCAGCAAACGGACAGGGAGCGGCTATGGCTACACCTTC
size: many; D: .; J: TRBJ2-1; V: TRBV12-3/TRBV12-4; CDR3: CASSPLDREQFF; DNA: TGTGCCAGCAGTCCCCTGGACAGAGAGCAGTTCTTC
size: many; D: .; J: TRBJ1-1; V: TRBV11-2; CDR3: CASSFSLRGKANTEAFF; DNA: TGTGCCAGCAGCTTCTCACTGCGGGGGAAGGCGAACACTGAAGCTTTCTTT
size: many; D: .; J: TRBJ2-7; V: TRBV6-6; CDR3: CASREAGASYEQYF; DNA: TGTGCCAGCAGGGAGGCGGGGGCCTCCTACGAGCAGTACTTC
size: many; D: .; J: TRBJ2-2; V: TRBV5-1; CDR3: CASSPDITGELFF; DNA: TGCGCCAGCAGCCCCGATATCACCGGGGAGCTGTTTTTT
size: few; D: TRBD2; J: TRBJ2-7; V: TRBV30; CDR3: CAWSLTGGDSYEQYF; DNA: TGTGCCTGGAGTCTCACTGGGGGGGACTCCTATGAACAGTACTTC
size: many; D: TRBD1; J: TRBJ1-4; V: TRBV5-1; CDR3: CASSLGDRTNEKLFF; DNA: TGCGCCAGCAGCTTGGGGGACAGAACAAATGAAAAACTGTTTTTT
size: .; D: .; J: TRBJ2-7; V: TRBV7-2; CDR3: CASSSPLGEQYF; DNA: TGTGCCAGCAGCTCGCCCCTCGGGGAGCAGTACTTC
size: many; D: TRBD1; J: TRBJ1-3; V: TRBV28; CDR3: CASRDPPRTGKNTIYF; DNA: TGTGCCAGCAGGGATCCCCCTCGGACAGGAAAAAACACCATATATTTT
size: few; D: TRBD1; J: TRBJ2-7; V: TRBV12-3/TRBV12-4; CDR3: CASTPGQGKLEQYF; DNA: TGTGCCAGCACCCCGGGACAGGGGAAGCTCGAGCAGTACTTC
size: many; D: .; J: TRBJ1-3; V: TRBV6-6; CDR3: CASGDPDSGNTLYF; DNA: TGTGCCAGCGGTGATCCGGATTCTGGAAATACGCTCTATTTT
size: many; D: TRBD1; J: TRBJ2-1; V: TRBV10-3; CDR3: CAISEQEGQGNFF; DNA: TGTGCCATCAGTGAGCAGGAAGGACAGGGTAATTTCTTC
size: many; D: TRBD2; J: TRBJ2-5; V: TRBV7-2; CDR3: CASSPIAGGQETQYF; DNA: TGTGCCAGCAGCCCCATAGCGGGGGGGCAGGAGACCCAGTACTTC
size: .; D: .; J: TRBJ2-1; V: TRBV27; CDR3: CASRNRKLATDEQFF; DNA: TGTGCCAGCAGAAACCGGAAGCTAGCGACAGATGAGCAGTTCTTC
size: .; D: .; J: TRBJ2-7; V: TRBV18; CDR3: CASSPVPGVMSYEQYF; DNA: TGTGCCAGCTCACCAGTCCCGGGGGTTATGTCCTACGAGCAGTACTTC
size: few; D: .; J: TRBJ2-2; V: TRBV5-1; CDR3: CASFRNRNTGELFF; DNA: TGCGCCAGCTTTCGGAACAGAAACACCGGGGAGCTGTTTTTT
size: many; D: TRBD2; J: TRBJ2-3; V: TRBV3-1; CDR3: CASSQGLAATDTQYF; DNA: TGTGCCAGCAGCCAAGGACTAGCGGCCACAGATACGCAGTATTTT
size: .; D: .; J: TRBJ1-1; V: TRBV30; CDR3: CALKPGYNTEAFF; DNA: TGTGCCCTAAAACCGGGGTACAACACTGAAGCTTTCTTT
size: many; D: .; J: TRBJ2-3; V: TRBV7-9; CDR3: CASSLRGGPKVDTQYF; DNA: TGTGCCAGCAGCTTACGAGGAGGGCCAAAGGTGGATACGCAGTATTTT
size: many; D: .; J: TRBJ2-1; V: TRBV7-7; CDR3: CASSPDRSEQFF; DNA: TGTGCCAGCAGCCCTGACAGGAGCGAGCAGTTCTTC
size: .; D: TRBD2; J: TRBJ2-1; V: TRBV7-2; CDR3: CASSLTLGLAGLGEQFF; DNA: TGTGCCAGCAGCTTAACCCTGGGACTAGCGGGACTCGGGGAGCAGTTCTTC
size: few; D: .; J: TRBJ1-4; V: TRBV5-1; CDR3: CASSQGRPTNEKLFF; DNA: TGCGCCAGCAGCCAGGGTAGGCCAACTAATGAAAAACTGTTTTTT
size: .; D: TRBD1; J: TRBJ2-1; V: TRBV10-2; CDR3: CASSAWTGKSYNEQFF; DNA: TGCGCCAGCAGTGCTTGGACAGGGAAATCCTACAATGAGCAGTTCTTC
size: many; D: .; J: TRBJ2-7; V: TRBV7-8; CDR3: CASSLESPSPGAFYEQYF; DNA: TGTGCCAGCAGCTTAGAATCCCCTAGCCCAGGGGCTTTCTACGAGCAGTACTTC
size: many; D: .; J: TRBJ1-5; V: TRBV19; CDR3: CATLPGLPSNQPQHF; DNA: TGTGCCACCCTACCAGGGCTCCCTAGCAATCAGCCCCAGCATTTT
size: many; D: TRBD1; J: TRBJ2-7; V: TRBV6-1; CDR3: CASSEAWTGEYEQYF; DNA: TGTGCCAGCAGTGAAGCTTGGACAGGGGAATACGAGCAGTACTTC
size: many; D: TRBD2; J: TRBJ2-3; V: TRBV11-2; CDR3: CASGTGTSGGVGTDTQYF; DNA: TGTGCCAGCGGAACTGGGACTAGCGGGGGAGTGGGCACAGATACGCAGTATTTT
size: few; D: .; J: TRBJ2-3; V: TRBV24-1; CDR3: CATSAASSDTQYF; DNA: TGTGCCACCAGTGCGGCCAGCTCGGATACGCAGTATTTT
size: .; D: .; J: TRBJ2-7; V: TRBV12-3/TRBV12-4; CDR3: CASGYGGSSYEQYF; DNA: TGTGCCAGCGGATACGGGGGAAGCTCCTACGAGCAGTACTTC
size: .; D: .; J: TRBJ1-6; V: TRBV12-3/TRBV12-4; CDR3: CASSLALSTSPLHF; DNA: TGTGCCAGCAGTTTAGCACTCTCGACTTCACCCCTCCACTTT
size: many; D: .; J: TRBJ1-1; V: TRBV10-1; CDR3: CASSDRLGGTEAFF; DNA: TGCGCCAGCAGTGATCGGCTGGGGGGCACTGAAGCTTTCTTT
size: many; D: TRBD1; J: TRBJ2-7; V: TRBV28; CDR3: CASKWDRASYEQYF; DNA: TGTGCCAGCAAGTGGGACAGGGCCTCCTACGAGCAGTACTTC
size: many; D: TRBD1; J: TRBJ1-2; V: TRBV20-1; CDR3: CSARSRTGAHGYTF; DNA: TGCAGTGCTAGGAGTAGGACAGGTGCACATGGCTACACCTTC
size: few; D: TRBD2; J: TRBJ2-1; V: TRBV5-6; CDR3: CASSSGLASYNEQFF; DNA: TGTGCCAGCAGCTCGGGACTAGCGTCCTACAATGAGCAGTTCTTC
size: many; D: TRBD1; J: TRBJ1-2; V: TRBV10-3; CDR3: CAIRNPGQGLDGYTF; DNA: TGTGCCATCAGGAACCCAGGACAGGGGTTGGATGGCTACACCTTC
size: few; D: TRBD1; J: TRBJ1-5; V: TRBV23-1; CDR3: CASSRADRGYNQPQHF; DNA: TGCGCCAGCAGTCGGGCGGACAGGGGATACAATCAGCCCCAGCATTTT